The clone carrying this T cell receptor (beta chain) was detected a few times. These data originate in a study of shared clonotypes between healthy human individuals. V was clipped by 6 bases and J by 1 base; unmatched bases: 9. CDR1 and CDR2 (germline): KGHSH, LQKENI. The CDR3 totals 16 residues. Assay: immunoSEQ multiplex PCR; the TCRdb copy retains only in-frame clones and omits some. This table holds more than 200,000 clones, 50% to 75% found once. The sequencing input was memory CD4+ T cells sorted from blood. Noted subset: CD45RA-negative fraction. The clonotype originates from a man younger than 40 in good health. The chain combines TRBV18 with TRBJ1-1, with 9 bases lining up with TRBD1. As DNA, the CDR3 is TGTGCCAGCTCTCCAAACAGGGGGCGCGGGAACACTGAAGCTTTCTTT. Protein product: CASSPNRGRGNTEAFF.